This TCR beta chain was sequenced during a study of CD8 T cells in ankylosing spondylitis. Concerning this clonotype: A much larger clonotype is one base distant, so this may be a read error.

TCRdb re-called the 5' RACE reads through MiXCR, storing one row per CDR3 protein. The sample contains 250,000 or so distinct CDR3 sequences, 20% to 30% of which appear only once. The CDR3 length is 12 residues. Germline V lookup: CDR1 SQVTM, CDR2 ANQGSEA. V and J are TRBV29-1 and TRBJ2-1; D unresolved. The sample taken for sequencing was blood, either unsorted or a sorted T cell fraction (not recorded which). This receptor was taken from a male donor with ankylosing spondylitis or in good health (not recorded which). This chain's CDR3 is CSVERSVGEQLF. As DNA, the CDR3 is TGCAGCGTTGAGAGGTCGGTGGGTGAGCAGCTCTTC.